This record covers a single T cell receptor (beta chain). Which antigen it targets is not known. No much larger clonotype is one base removed from it; base qualities were not supplied. Sequences SGHTA (CDR1) and FQGNSA (CDR2) are obtained from the germline V gene. The CDR3 measures 14 amino acids from cysteine to phenylalanine. CDR3 DNA is the only sequence kept; it has 42 bases, read in frame from the first base. Here V drops 5 bases and J drops 1 base, and the junction holds 4 bases not matched to any gene. The label giving this sample's time point can be read as: about 28 days (+/-7) after the second vaccine dose. AZD1222 recipients given second doses at about 4 weeks or at about 12 weeks were pooled, since spike-specific TCR depth and breadth were not found to differ between the two schedules. Samples from vaccinated people were obtained from the UK trials COV001 and COV002, which included a single-blind randomized controlled phase 2/3 trial of AZD1222 (ChAdOx1 nCoV-19) in healthy adults. Trial participant PBMC samples were collected at day 0 and day 28 after the second dose for TCRbeta chain sequencing.

The CDR3 regions of human TCRbeta chains were analyzed by immunosequencing. The original pipeline was this. Repertoire TCRs were checked for matches against a reference library of SARS-CoV-2-specific TCRs that had been generated using the MIRA antigen-specificity platform. Breadth was defined as the fraction of unique TCRs that were SARS-CoV-2-associated. Depth was defined as the fraction of total T cells that were SARS-CoV-2-associated. Using the MIRA data, each spike-specific TCR was assigned both to the spike region to which the TCR was reactive and to a CD4 or CD8 class. Log10-transformed breadth and depth values were compared by one-way ANOVA with Sidak's multiple comparisons tests. TCRdb took over this immuneACCESS table, retaining in-frame rearrangements with V and J assigned. Such tables are incomplete; in checked studies, under half of the missing clones stem from an unresolved V gene, and the remainder is unexplained. V, J and clone size derive from that table, while D and trimming were established from the DNA sequence. The sample table shows 40,000 to 55,000 clones, and about 86% are seen once. The ten largest make up 5.5% to 7% of the sample.

The data stem from a study of T cell responses to AZD1222 COVID-19 vaccine (TCRdb year 2021). In terms of the full investigation: TCR sequencing covered 230 to 250 trial participants: 200 to 210 given two doses of AZD1222 and 26 given two doses of MenACWY control vaccine. Trial participants were enrolled by age into subgroups of 18-55, 56-69 and 70-plus years, and about 150, 27 and 61 TCR-sequenced participants, respectively, were included in these subgroups. The study at large found these results: After two AZD1222 doses, both the breadth and the depth of spike-specific TCRs were significantly higher than at day 0 and than in MenACWY recipients. The 56-69-year group was small, and its depth increase did not reach significance, likely because of low power. Reportedly, almost half of the unique spike-specific TCRs recognized epitopes lying outside the regions that are mutated in the B.1.351 and B.1.1.7 variants. CD4 TCRs associated with the vaccine covered the entire spike protein, and the dominant responses were in regions 160-218 and 743-854. Only six or seven AZD1222 recipients were SARS-CoV-2 seropositive at baseline, limiting conclusions about previously exposed vaccinees. Because no day 14 peak-response samples were available, the repertoires could be characterized only after the peak T cell response. Most participants were white British and females outnumbered males, and the authors suggested that clonal diversity may have been underestimated.

This TCR was sampled from an adult who received the AZD1222 COVID-19 vaccine. The material was peripheral blood, obtained 28 days after the second AZD1222 dose. The rearranged chain carries TRBV7-2 and TRBJ2-5; TRBD1 lines up with 7 middle nucleotides. The nucleotide sequence reads as follows: TGTGCCAGCAGCCAGGGACAGATCCAAGAGACCCAGTACTTC. Translated, it gives CASSQGQIQETQYF.